This TCR beta chain was obtained from a study of cytomegalovirus exposure and HLA in healthy donors (dated by TCRdb to the late 2010s). General notes on the study: An earlier analysis of approximately 640 of the donors reported more than 250 Gb of sequence data and some 100 million unique TCR beta sequences from about 200 million T cells. All discovery cohort repertoires had been generated using a single sequencing platform. Four or five DR-DQ haplotypes were handled as single units for association and clustering because linkage in the cohort was strong. A separate validation cohort of roughly 110 different subjects was used in addition to the roughly 670-subject first cohort. A later analysis re-examined previously published TCR beta repertoires from more than 650 donors and added high-resolution HLA genotyping to investigate patterns of TCR occurrence. Donor age, sex, ethnicity and CMV serostatus were compiled together with the repertoire data. The genetic ancestry cluster associated with self-reported Caucasian donors included approximately 85% of the approximately 410 genotyped donors. Across about 380 genotyped donors of the cohort, an average of approximately 240,000 unique TCR beta nucleotide sequences per donor were sequenced, and roughly a sixth of those sequences were non-productive. The aim of the study was to test whether cataloging public T cell receptors could identify signatures of past pathogen exposure. About 280 gigabases of sequencing data and roughly 80 million unique TCR sequences made up an early release that covered approximately 620 HLA-typed donors. Using immunosequencing, the study profiled T cell repertoires from 500 to 800 subjects and related those repertoires to cytomegalovirus serostatus. An earlier analysis of several hundred of the donors applied high-throughput TCR beta sequencing to assess whether each TCR beta V gene segment acted as functional or pseudogenic. HLA typing covered class I and class II loci at four-digit resolution. Rather than using new phenotypic data, the later analysis identified candidate immune exposures from TCR beta sequences and from how often those sequences occurred across donors. High-throughput TCR immunosequencing, statistical association of individual TCRs with disease status, and machine learning were combined to predict cytomegalovirus infection status. Typing coverage varied by locus: about 620-630 donors for A, B, C, DRB1 and DQB1; more than 500 for DQA1; more than 600 for DPA1; 450 to 480 for DPB1. A later genetic analysis took genome-wide SNP genotypes for about 65% of the 666 donors and used that subset as a discovery cohort. Study-level results and caveats: While some public TCRs were present in many individuals, most TCR sequences turned up only very rarely across donors. Some IMGT-functional V segments, including TRBV6-2 and TRBV6-3, could not be distinguished by the 87-base-pair reads and were therefore excluded. In the study, approximately 160 TCR beta chains were listed as associated with cytomegalovirus. An association between a missense DCLRE1C variant and V-gene and J-gene trimming of TCR beta chains was found in a later genetic analysis and replicated in an independent cohort. Specific HLA alleles were associated with 15,000 to 20,000 TCR beta sequences at a false discovery rate of 0.05 in a later analysis. The only immune exposure information available for the cohort was CMV serostatus. This cohort had only TCR beta chains sequenced, and the lack of alpha or paired-chain data limited which features could be detected. Cytomegalovirus status was reported to be diagnosed by the classifier with high specificity and sensitivity in both the original and validation cohorts. In a later analysis, most CMV-associated TCR beta chains were found to appear HLA-restricted, with HLA associations seemingly driven largely by CMV exposure. Roughly uniform sequencing depth across donors was assumed in presence/absence analyses, although this assumption may not hold. A cluster of highly shared sequence variants was judged likely to be a technical artifact of the sequencing pipeline. According to the authors, the approach could potentially be generalized to other disease states and immunological phenotypes. In a later analysis, TCR association rates were found to vary across HLA loci, with the most associated TCRs seen for DRB1 alleles and the fewest for HLA-C alleles. Broadly in line with IMGT annotations, most TCR beta V segments showed up in productive rearrangements about 87% or about 30% of the time in an earlier analysis of some 590 of the donors. In vitro tests confirmed that three of the cytomegalovirus-associated TCR beta chains recognize cytomegalovirus antigens. In a later analysis, HLA-associated TCR beta chains showed more clonal expansion and lower generation probabilities than non-associated chains that were equally common. Correlated functional status among segregating V segments might be attributable to linkage disequilibrium, but an unknown experimental factor could not be ruled out. HLA typing was unavailable for some donors at each locus, so association tests used only the typed subset. Strong co-occurrence of HLA alleles, especially DR and DQ, made assigning TCR associations to individual alleles difficult. According to a later analysis, parvovirus B19, influenza, CMV and Epstein-Barr virus appeared linked to several top co-occurrence clusters. A further reported finding was that TCR beta sequences accurately predicted the HLA-A and HLA-B alleles for most subjects in the first cohort. About 15 rarely observed V segments, including chromosome 9 orphons, were excluded from the earlier analysis of several hundred of the donors because counts were too low. According to a later genetic analysis, donors in an Asian-associated ancestry cluster had fewer N-insertions in productive TCRs than the approximately 650-donor mean.

In total, roughly 670 healthy bone marrow donors made up the cohort. Cohort members were all nominally healthy when sampled, although unrecorded immune exposures were likely present. The donor was CMV seropositive and was included in the group of 250 to 350 seropositive cohort members. Every donor gave a peripheral blood sample, and the peripheral blood mononuclear cells from that sample were used for TCR beta sequencing. The Qiagen DNeasy Blood Extraction Kit was used to extract genomic DNA from the blood cell samples. To note about this clone: Its antigen remains unidentified. No quality values exist for individual bases; no much larger clone is one base distant.

Libraries were constructed by the immunoSEQ multiplex PCR assay. The multiplex PCR relied on a mix of 60 forward primers for TCR Vbeta segments and 13 reverse primers for TCR Jbeta segments. Amplification of the CDR3 region of rearranged TCR beta genes was performed with a multiplex PCR assay on genomic DNA. The amplified TCR beta libraries were sequenced on the Illumina HiSeq System as 87-base-pair reads. Per the source publication's procedure: A later analysis tallied some 79 million unique TCR beta chains across the 660 or so repertoires, and about 10 million of those chains were shared by two or more donors. Raw reads were error-corrected and collapsed into unique sequences by a nearest-neighbor algorithm in which closely related sequences were merged to remove PCR and sequencing errors. CDR3 sequences were aligned to IMGT reference sequences to assign V, D and J gene segments. For a sequence to be retained, a match of at least six nucleotides to both a V gene segment and a J gene segment was required. A rearrangement counted as productive if the CDR3 had no stop codons and remained in frame with V and J, and every other rearrangement counted as non-productive. Following IMGT convention, CDR3 was defined as the stretch from the second conserved V-encoded cysteine to the conserved J-encoded phenylalanine. The earlier analysis of 500 to 650 of the donors excluded any sequence lacking an unambiguous match to a single V gene segment. In an earlier analysis of around 600 of the donors, V segments were called functional above 56.7% productive rearrangements and were called segregating when the between-donor standard deviation exceeded 5%. A statistical classification framework was built for diagnosing cytomegalovirus status from the catalog of TCR beta chain sequences. V and J gene assignment, in a later analysis, came from comparing TCR nucleotide sequences with IMGT/GENE-DB human TR gene sequences. Using the TCRdist pipeline, a later analysis assigned CDR3 sequences along with most-parsimonious VDJ recombination scenarios. In a later analysis, every TCR beta chain was defined by the combination of its CDR3 amino acid sequence and its V-gene family, and reads without a unique V-gene family were dropped. As a way to deal with suspected cross-contamination and a sequencing artifact, a later analysis dropped more than 500 nucleotide sequences that were highly shared and had low generation probability. A later analysis calculated a clonal expansion index for each public chain from normalized within-repertoire ranks of inferred template counts. Generation probabilities in a later analysis came from a VDJ recombination model fitted to out-of-frame rearrangements, and those results were checked against IGoR. In a later analysis, TCR-TCR, TCR-HLA and TCR-CMV co-occurrence was scored with hypergeometric tests, and a repertoire-size bias correction was applied to TCR pairs. A later analysis estimated false discovery rates by permuting HLA or CMV assignments 20 times. In a later analysis, co-occurring TCRs were grouped using DBSCAN, with TCRdist sequence similarity added in when clustering inside HLA-allele-positive subsets. For co-occurrence clustering, repertoires with fewer than 30,000 or more than 120,000 public chains were excluded, along with roughly 5 repertoires with anomalous nucleotide sharing. TCRdb carries this immuneACCESS record with in-frame sequences only. Its versions omit some clonotypes, under half of them owing to an unresolved V gene in the studies checked, with the rest unexplained. The V and J calls and clone size come from that table; D and trimming were worked out from the DNA. The sample records roughly 150,000 clones, over 60% of which are singletons. The top ten constitute around 13% of the sample.

CDR1 is given as WSHSY and CDR2 as SAAADI, both from the germline V gene. The CDR3 covers 14 residues, taking in both the cysteine and the phenylalanine. This entry keeps only the CDR3 DNA: 42 bases, framed from base 1. V is shortened by 3 bases, J by 4 bases, and the region joining them spans 12 bases. The chain is encoded by TRBV10-2 joined to TRBJ1-2; the D gene is not confidently resolved. The sample consisted of PBMCs. The TCR was taken from a man in his forties or fifties in good health and CMV-seropositive. For the CDR3, the sequence is CASSDGQITYGYTF. The nucleotides are TGCGCCAGCAGTGATGGCCAAATAACCTATGGCTACACCTTC.